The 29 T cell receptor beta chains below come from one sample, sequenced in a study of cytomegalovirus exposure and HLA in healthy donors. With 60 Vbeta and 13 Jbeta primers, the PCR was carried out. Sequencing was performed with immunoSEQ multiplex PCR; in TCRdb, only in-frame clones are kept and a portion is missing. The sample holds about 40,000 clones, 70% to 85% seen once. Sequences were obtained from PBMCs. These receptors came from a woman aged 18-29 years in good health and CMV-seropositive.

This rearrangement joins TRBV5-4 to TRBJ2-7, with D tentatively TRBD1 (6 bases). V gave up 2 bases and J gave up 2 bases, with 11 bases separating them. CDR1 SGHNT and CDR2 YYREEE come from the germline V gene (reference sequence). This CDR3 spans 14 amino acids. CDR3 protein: CASSFRDTTYEQYF. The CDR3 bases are TGTGCCAGCAGCTTCCGGGACACCACCTACGAGCAGTACTTC. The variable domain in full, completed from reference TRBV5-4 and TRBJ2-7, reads ETGVTQSPTHLIKTRGQQVTLRCSSQSGHNTVSWYQQALGQGPQFIFQYYREEENGRGNFPPRFSGLQFPNYSSELNVNALELDDSALYLCASSFRDTTYEQYFGPGTRLTVT.

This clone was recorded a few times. The CDR3 region has the DNA TGCAGCGTTGACGAGGGTCCCTACGAGCAGTACTTC. It codes for CSVDEGPYEQYF. The chain carries TRBV29-1 and TRBJ2-7, with D possibly TRBD2 on 5 matching bases. This CDR3 has 12 residues. CDR1 is SQVTM, CDR2 ANQGSEA, per germline. Deletions cut 3 bases from V and 2 bases from J, with 8 bases between.

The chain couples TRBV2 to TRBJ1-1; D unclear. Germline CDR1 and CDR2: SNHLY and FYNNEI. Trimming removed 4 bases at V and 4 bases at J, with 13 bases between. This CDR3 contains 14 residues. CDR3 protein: CASSVAVMGTEAFF. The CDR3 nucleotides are TGTGCCAGCAGTGTGGCGGTTATGGGCACTGAAGCTTTCTTT.

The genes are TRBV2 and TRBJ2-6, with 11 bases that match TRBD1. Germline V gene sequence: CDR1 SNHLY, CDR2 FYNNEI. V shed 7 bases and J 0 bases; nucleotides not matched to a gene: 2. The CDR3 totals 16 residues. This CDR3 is CASTGTGGSGANVLTF. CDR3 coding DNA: TGTGCCAGCACCGGGACAGGGGGCTCTGGGGCCAACGTCCTGACTTTC.

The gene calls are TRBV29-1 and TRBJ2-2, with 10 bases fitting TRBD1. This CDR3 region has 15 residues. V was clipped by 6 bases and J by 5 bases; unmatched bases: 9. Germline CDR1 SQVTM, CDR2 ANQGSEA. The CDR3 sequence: CSVRTPGQGTGELFF. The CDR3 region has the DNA TGCAGCGTGAGAACTCCGGGACAGGGGACCGGGGAGCTGTTTTTT.

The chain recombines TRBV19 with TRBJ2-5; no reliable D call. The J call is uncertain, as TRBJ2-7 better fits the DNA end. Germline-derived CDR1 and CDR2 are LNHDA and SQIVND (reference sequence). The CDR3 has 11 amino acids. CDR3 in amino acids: CASSWSYEQYF. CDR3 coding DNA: TGTGCCAGTAGTTGGTCCTACGAGCAGTACTTC.

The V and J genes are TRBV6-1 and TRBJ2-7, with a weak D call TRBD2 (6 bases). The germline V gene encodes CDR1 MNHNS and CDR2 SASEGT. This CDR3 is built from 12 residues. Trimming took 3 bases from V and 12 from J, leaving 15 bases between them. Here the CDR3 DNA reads TGTGCCAGCAGTGACCGCGGGGCTGACCTGTACTTC. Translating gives CASSDRGADLYF.

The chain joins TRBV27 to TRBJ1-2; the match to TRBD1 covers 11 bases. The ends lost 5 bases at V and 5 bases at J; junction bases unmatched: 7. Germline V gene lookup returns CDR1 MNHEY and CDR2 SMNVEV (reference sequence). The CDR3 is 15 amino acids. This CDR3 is CASSPPGQGVYGYTF. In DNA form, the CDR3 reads TGTGCCAGCAGTCCCCCGGGACAGGGGGTGTATGGCTACACCTTC.

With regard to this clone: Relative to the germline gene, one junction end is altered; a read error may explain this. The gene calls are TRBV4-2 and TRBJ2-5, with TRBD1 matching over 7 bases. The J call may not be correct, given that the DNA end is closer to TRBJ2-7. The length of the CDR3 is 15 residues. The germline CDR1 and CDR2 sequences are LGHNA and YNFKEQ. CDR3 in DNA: TGTGCCAGCACCCAAGACAGGGTTGGCGGCTACGAGCAGTACTTC. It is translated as CASTQDRVGGYEQYF.

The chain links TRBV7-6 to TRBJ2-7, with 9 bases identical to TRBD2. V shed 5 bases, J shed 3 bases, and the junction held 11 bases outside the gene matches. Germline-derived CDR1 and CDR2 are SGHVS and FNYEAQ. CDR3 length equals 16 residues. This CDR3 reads CASSTLTGTSIYEQYF. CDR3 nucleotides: TGTGCCAGCAGCACCTTAACCGGGACTAGCATCTACGAGCAGTACTTC.

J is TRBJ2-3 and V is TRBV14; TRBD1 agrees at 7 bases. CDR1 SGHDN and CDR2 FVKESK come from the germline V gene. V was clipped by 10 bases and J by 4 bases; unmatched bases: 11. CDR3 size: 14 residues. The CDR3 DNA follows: TGTGCCATCCCAGGGGGACAGAGGGCAGATACGCAGTATTTT. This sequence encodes CAIPGGQRADTQYF.

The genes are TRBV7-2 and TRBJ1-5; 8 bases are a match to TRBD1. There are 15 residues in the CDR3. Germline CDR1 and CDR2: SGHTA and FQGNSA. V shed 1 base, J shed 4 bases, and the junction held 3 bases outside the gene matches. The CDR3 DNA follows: TGTGCCAGCAGCTTAGGGCGACAGGGGAATCAGCCCCAGCATTTT. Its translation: CASSLGRQGNQPQHF. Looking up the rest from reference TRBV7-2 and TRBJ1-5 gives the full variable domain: GAGVSQSPSNKVTEKGKDVELRCDPISGHTALYWYRQSLGQGLEFLIYFQGNSAPDKSGLPSDRFSAERTGGSVSTLTIQRTQQEDSAVYLCASSLGRQGNQPQHFGDGTRLSIL.

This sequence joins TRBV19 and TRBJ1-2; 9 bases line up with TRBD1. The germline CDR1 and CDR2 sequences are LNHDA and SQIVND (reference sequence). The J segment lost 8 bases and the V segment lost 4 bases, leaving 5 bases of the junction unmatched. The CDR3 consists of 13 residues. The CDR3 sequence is CASSTGQGSGYTF. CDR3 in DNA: TGTGCCAGTAGTACGGGACAGGGTAGCGGCTACACCTTC.

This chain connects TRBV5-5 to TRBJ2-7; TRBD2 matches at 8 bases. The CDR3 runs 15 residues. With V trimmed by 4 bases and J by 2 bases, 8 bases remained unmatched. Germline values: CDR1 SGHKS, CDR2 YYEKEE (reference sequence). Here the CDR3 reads CASSPDGGGTYEQYF. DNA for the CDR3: TGTGCCAGCAGCCCGGACGGGGGGGGGACCTACGAGCAGTACTTC.

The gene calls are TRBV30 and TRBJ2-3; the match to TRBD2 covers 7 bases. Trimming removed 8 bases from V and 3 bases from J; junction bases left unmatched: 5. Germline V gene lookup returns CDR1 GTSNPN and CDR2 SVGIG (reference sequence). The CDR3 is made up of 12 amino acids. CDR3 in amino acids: CAGSRGTDTQYF. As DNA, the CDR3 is TGTGCCGGATCGCGGGGGACAGATACGCAGTATTTT.

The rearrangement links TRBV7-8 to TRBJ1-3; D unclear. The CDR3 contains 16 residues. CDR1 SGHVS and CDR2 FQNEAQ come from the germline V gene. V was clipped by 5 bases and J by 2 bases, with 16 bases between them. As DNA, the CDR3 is TGTGCCAGCAGCCCATCGGGGTCATCAGCTGGAAACACCATATATTTT. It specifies CASSPSGSSAGNTIYF.

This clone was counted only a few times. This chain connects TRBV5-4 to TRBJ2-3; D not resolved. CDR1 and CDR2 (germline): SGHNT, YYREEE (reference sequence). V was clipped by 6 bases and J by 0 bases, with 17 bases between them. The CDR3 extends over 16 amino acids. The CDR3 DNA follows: TGTGCCAGCACAGTGATACCCGATTTAAGCACAGATACGCAGTATTTT. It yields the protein CASTVIPDLSTDTQYF.

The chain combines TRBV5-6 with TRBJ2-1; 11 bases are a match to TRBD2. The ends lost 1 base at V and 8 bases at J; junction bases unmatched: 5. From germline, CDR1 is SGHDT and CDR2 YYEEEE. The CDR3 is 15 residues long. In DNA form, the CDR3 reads TGTGCCAGCAGCTTGTTACTAGCGGGAGTCCATGAGCAGTTCTTC. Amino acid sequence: CASSLLLAGVHEQFF. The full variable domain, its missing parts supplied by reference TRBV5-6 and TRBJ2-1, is DAGVTQSPTHLIKTRGQQVTLRCSPKSGHDTVSWYQQALGQGPQFIFQYYEEEERQRGNFPDRFSGHQFPNYSSELNVNALLLGDSALYLCASSLLLAGVHEQFFGPGTRLTVL.

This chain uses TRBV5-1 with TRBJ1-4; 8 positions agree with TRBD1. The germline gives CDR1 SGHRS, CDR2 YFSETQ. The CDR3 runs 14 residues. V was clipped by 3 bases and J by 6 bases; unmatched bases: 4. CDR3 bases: TGCGCCAGCAGCTCCAGGGGGCAGGATGAAAAACTGTTTTTT. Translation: CASSSRGQDEKLFF. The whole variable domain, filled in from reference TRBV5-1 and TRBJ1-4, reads KAGVTQTPRYLIKTRGQQVTLSCSPISGHRSVSWYQQTPGQGLQFLFEYFSETQRNKGNFPGRFSGRQFSNSRSEMNVSTLELGDSALYLCASSSRGQDEKLFFGSGTQLSVL.

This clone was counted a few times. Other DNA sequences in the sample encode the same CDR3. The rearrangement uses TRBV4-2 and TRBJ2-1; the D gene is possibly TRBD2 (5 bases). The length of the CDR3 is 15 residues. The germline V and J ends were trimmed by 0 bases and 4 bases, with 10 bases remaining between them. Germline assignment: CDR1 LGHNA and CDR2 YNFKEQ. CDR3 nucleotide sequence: TGTGCCAGCAGCCAAGATAAGGGCGGGTACAATGAGCAGTTCTTC. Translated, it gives CASSQDKGGYNEQFF.

CDR3 in DNA: TGTGCCAGCAGCGTAGCCCCCTTTACCGGGGGGGACAATAACACTGAAGCTTTCTTT. The encoded protein is CASSVAPFTGGDNNTEAFF. The chain carries TRBV9 and TRBJ1-1, with D possibly being TRBD1 (6 bases). The CDR3 covers 19 residues. Germline values: CDR1 SGDLS, CDR2 YYNGEE. Deletions cut 0 bases from V and 2 bases from J, with 23 bases between.

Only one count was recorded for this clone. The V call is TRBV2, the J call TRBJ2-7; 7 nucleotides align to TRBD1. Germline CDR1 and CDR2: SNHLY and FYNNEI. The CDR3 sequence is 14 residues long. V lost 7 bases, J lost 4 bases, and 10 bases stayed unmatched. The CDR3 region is CASTFDRVRYEQYF. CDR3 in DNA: TGTGCCAGCACTTTCGACAGGGTCCGGTACGAGCAGTACTTC.

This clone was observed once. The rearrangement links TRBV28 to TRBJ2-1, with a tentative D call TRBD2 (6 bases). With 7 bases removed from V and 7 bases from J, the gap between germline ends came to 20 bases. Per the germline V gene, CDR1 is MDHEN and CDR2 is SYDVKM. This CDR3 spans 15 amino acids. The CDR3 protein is CASTNGGRGGNEQFF. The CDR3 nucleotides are TGTGCCAGCACCAACGGGGGACGAGGTGGTAATGAGCAGTTCTTC.

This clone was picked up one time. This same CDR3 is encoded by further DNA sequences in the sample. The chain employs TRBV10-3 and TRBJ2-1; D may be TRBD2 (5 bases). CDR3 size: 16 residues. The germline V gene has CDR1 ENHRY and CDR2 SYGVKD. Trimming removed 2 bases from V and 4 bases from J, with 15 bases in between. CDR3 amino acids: CAISETMAGSYNEQFF. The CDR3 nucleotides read TGTGCCATCAGTGAGACTATGGCGGGTTCGTACAATGAGCAGTTCTTC.

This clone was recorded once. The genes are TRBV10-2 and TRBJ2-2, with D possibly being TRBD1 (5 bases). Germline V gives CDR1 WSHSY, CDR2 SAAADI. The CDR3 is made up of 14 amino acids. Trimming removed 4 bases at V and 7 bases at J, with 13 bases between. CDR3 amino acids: CASSAAKGHGELFF. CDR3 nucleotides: TGCGCCAGCAGTGCGGCAAAGGGGCACGGGGAGCTGTTTTTT.

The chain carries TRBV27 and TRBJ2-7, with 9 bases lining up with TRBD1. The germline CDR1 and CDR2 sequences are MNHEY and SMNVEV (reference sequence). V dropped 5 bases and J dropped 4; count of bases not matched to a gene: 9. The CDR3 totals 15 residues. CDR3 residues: CASSTSGTGTYEQYF. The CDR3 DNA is TGTGCCAGCAGTACTTCCGGGACAGGGACTTACGAGCAGTACTTC.

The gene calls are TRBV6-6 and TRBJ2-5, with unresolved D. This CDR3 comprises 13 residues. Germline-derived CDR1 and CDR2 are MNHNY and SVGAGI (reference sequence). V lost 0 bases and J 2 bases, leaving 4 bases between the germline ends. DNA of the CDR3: TGTGCCAGCAGTTACTCGCAGCAAGAGACCCAGTACTTC. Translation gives CASSYSQQETQYF.

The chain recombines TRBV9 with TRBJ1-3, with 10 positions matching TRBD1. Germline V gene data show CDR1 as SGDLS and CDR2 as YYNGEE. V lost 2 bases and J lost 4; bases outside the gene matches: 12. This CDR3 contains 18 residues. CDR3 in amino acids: CASSVTTGGQLVGNTIYF. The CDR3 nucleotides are TGTGCCAGCAGCGTTACGACAGGGGGCCAATTAGTAGGAAACACCATATATTTT. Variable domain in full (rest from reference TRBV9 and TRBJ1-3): DSGVTQTPKHLITATGQRVTLRCSPRSGDLSVYWYQQSLDQGLQFLIQYYNGEERAKGNILERFSAQQFPDLHSELNLSSLELGDSALYFCASSVTTGGQLVGNTIYFGEGSWLTVV.

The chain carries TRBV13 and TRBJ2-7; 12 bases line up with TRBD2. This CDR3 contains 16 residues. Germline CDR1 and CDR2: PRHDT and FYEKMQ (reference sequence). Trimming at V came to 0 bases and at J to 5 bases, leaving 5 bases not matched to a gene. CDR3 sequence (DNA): TGTGCCAGCAGCTTAGGGCCGGGACTAGCGGGCCACGAGCAGTACTTC. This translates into CASSLGPGLAGHEQYF.